This is a list of T cell receptor beta chains from one sample in a study of early T cells in non-severe SARS-CoV-2 infection. TCRdb processed the 5' RACE reads anew with MiXCR; each CDR3 protein has one entry. The top ten clones hold around 4.9% of a sample with 50,000 to 80,000 distinct CDR3 sequences, less than 5.5% of them seen once. The sample consisted of whole blood. The receptors were sampled from an adult who was a healthcare worker with PCR-confirmed SARS-CoV-2 infection or an uninfected control (not recorded which). The CDR3 runs from the conserved cysteine through the conserved F or W. The D gene is left open where the match is weak. A clone size is listed for some rows: how often the clone was seen (once, few, many), or a class if it is expanded.

NA	TRBJ1-5	TRBV12-3/TRBV12-4	many	CASSLDWGRGSNQPQHF	TGTGCCAGCAGTTTAGATTGGGGGCGCGGGAGCAATCAGCCCCAGCATTTT
TRBD2	TRBJ2-3	TRBV7-6	many	CASSLEFAGGKDTQYF	TGTGCCAGCAGCTTAGAGTTTGCGGGGGGAAAAGATACGCAGTATTTT
TRBD2	TRBJ2-1	TRBV14	many	CASSQLAGGPWSDEQFF	TGTGCCAGCAGCCAACTAGCGGGAGGGCCATGGAGCGATGAGCAGTTCTTC
NA	TRBJ2-1	TRBV5-4	few	CASSSPKDWDVGNEQFF	TGTGCCAGCAGCTCCCCAAAGGACTGGGACGTCGGCAATGAGCAGTTCTTC
NA	TRBJ2-7	TRBV7-2	many	CASSLTFGGAESYEQYF	TGTGCCAGCAGCTTAACCTTCGGAGGAGCGGAATCCTACGAGCAGTACTTC
NA	TRBJ1-1	TRBV12-5	NA	CASGLVRKGVNTEAFF	TGTGCTAGTGGTTTGGTACGAAAGGGAGTGAACACTGAAGCTTTCTTT
TRBD1	TRBJ1-1	TRBV4-2	few	CASSQRRDSEVEAFF	TGTGCCAGCAGCCAGCGCCGGGACAGCGAAGTTGAAGCTTTCTTT
NA	TRBJ2-1	TRBV4-1	few	CASSQVVDEQFF	TGCGCCAGCAGCCAAGTGGTTGATGAGCAGTTCTTC
TRBD1	TRBJ1-1	TRBV29-1	few	CSVLELRQGLTEAFF	TGCAGCGTTCTTGAGTTGAGACAGGGCTTAACTGAAGCTTTCTTT
NA	TRBJ2-7	TRBV30	many	CAWRRVGRRSSYEQYF	TGTGCCTGGAGGCGTGTCGGGCGAAGGAGCTCCTACGAGCAGTACTTC
NA	TRBJ1-5	TRBV12-3/TRBV12-4	many	CASSLGPRGNQPQHF	TGTGCCAGCAGTTTAGGTCCCAGGGGCAATCAGCCCCAGCATTTT
NA	TRBJ2-2	TRBV5-1	NA	CASSPRQANTGELFF	TGCGCCAGCAGCCCACGACAGGCGAACACCGGGGAGCTGTTTTTT
NA	TRBJ1-5	TRBV19	many	CASSISPYNQPQHF	TGTGCCAGTAGTATCTCCCCTTATAATCAGCCCCAGCATTTT
NA	TRBJ1-2	TRBV5-5	many	CASSPSGESLYYGYTF	TGTGCCAGCAGCCCCTCCGGGGAGTCTCTTTACTATGGCTACACCTTC
TRBD2	TRBJ2-2	TRBV20-1	NA	CSARTSGGTSNTGELFF	TGCAGTGCCAGGACTAGCGGGGGGACGTCGAACACCGGGGAGCTGTTTTTT
NA	TRBJ2-1	TRBV29-1	many	CSVERGNEQFF	TGCAGCGTTGAAAGGGGCAATGAGCAGTTCTTC
NA	TRBJ2-3	TRBV12-3/TRBV12-4	many	CASSPFGGTADTQYF	TGTGCCAGCAGTCCCTTTGGCGGGACGGCAGATACGCAGTATTTT
TRBD1	TRBJ1-4	TRBV7-9	many	CASSSSRLQGKLFF	TGTGCCAGCAGCTCCTCAAGACTACAGGGGAAACTGTTTTTT
NA	TRBJ1-4	TRBV12-3/TRBV12-4	many	CASSPPGATNEKLFF	TGTGCCAGCAGCCCCCCGGGGGCAACTAATGAAAAACTGTTTTTT
NA	TRBJ2-1	TRBV12-2	many	CASRLDQTLNNEQFF	TGTGCAAGTCGCCTAGACCAAACCTTAAACAATGAGCAGTTCTTC
NA	TRBJ1-1	TRBV7-2	NA	CASSFGGANTEAFF	TGTGCCAGCAGCTTCGGGGGAGCTAACACTGAAGCTTTCTTT
NA	TRBJ1-1	TRBV29-1	many	CSVAGGASNTEAFF	TGCAGCGTTGCTGGGGGGGCCTCGAACACTGAAGCTTTCTTT
NA	TRBJ1-4	TRBV25-1	NA	CASSDGQILSNEKLFF	TGTGCCAGCAGTGACGGACAGATCCTGTCTAATGAAAAACTGTTTTTT
NA	TRBJ2-7	TRBV7-3	many	CASSPSGSVLYEQYF	TGTGCCAGCAGCCCGTCGGGGTCCGTTCTCTACGAGCAGTACTTC
NA	TRBJ2-2	TRBV7-2	many	CASSLGASTGELFF	TGTGCCAGCAGCTTAGGTGCCAGCACCGGGGAGCTGTTTTTT
TRBD2	TRBJ2-1	TRBV14	many	CASSPLPGTSGYNEQFF	TGTGCCAGCAGTCCTCTTCCCGGGACTAGCGGATACAATGAGCAGTTCTTC
NA	TRBJ2-1	TRBV7-2	few	CASSLERTYNEQFF	TGTGCCAGCAGCTTAGAGCGTACCTACAATGAGCAGTTCTTC
NA	TRBJ2-1	TRBV7-2	few	CASKAATYNEQFF	TGTGCCAGCAAAGCGGCCACCTACAATGAGCAGTTCTTC
NA	TRBJ2-6	TRBV7-2	many	CASRPWEFSSGANVLTF	TGTGCCAGCAGGCCCTGGGAGTTCAGCTCTGGGGCCAACGTCCTGACTTTC
NA	TRBJ1-1	TRBV6-1	few	CASIPGDLNTEAFF	TGTGCCAGCATCCCGGGGGATTTGAACACTGAAGCTTTCTTT
NA	TRBJ2-7	TRBV5-6	few	CASSFYGEDYEQYF	TGTGCCAGCAGCTTTTACGGGGAGGACTACGAGCAGTACTTC
NA	TRBJ1-2	TRBV6-6	many	CATTGAGINYGYTF	TGTGCCACCACCGGGGCAGGGATTAACTATGGCTACACCTTC
NA	TRBJ2-7	TRBV12-5	NA	CASGLDRTYEQYF	TGTGCTAGTGGTTTGGACCGTACCTACGAGCAGTACTTC
NA	TRBJ1-1	TRBV29-1	many	CSVVGDNTEAFF	TGCAGCGTTGTAGGGGATAACACTGAAGCTTTCTTT
NA	TRBJ2-7	TRBV21-1	few	CASRPGPTRVAHREQYF	TGTGCCAGCCGGCCCGGCCCAACTCGGGTAGCACACCGCGAGCAGTACTTC
NA	TRBJ2-2	TRBV7-2	many	CASSWDIGELFF	TGTGCCAGCAGCTGGGATATCGGGGAGCTGTTTTTT
NA	TRBJ2-5	TRBV27	many	CASSLGRRETQYF	TGTGCCAGCAGTTTAGGACGACGAGAGACCCAGTACTTC